The rows below give T cell receptor beta chains drawn from one sample of a study of shared clonotypes between healthy human individuals. Clones were sequenced by immunoSEQ multiplex PCR, and TCRdb holds only the in-frame ones, with some missing. The sample holds around 1,000,000 clones, roughly 80% seen once. The sample taken for sequencing was memory CD4+ T cells from PBMCs. These TCRs come from a man aged 18 to 29 in good health. Some clones in this sample may be carry-over from other donors' samples. The CDR3 runs from the conserved cysteine through the conserved F or W. The order of the fields is V gene, J gene, clone size, D gene, CDR3 DNA, CDR3 protein. A D gene is named only where the DNA matches it firmly. Not every row has a clone size; where given, it reads once, few, many or a size class.

TRBV28	TRBJ2-1	-	TRBD2	TGTGCCAGCAGTTTATTGGGCGGGAGGGCTGACAATGAGCAGTTCTTC	CASSLLGGRADNEQFF
TRBV19	TRBJ1-2	-	-	TGTGCCAGTAGTACCCGGGACACCCTTTATGGCTACACCTTC	CASSTRDTLYGYTF
TRBV30	TRBJ2-2	few	TRBD2	TGTGCCTGGAGTATAGTAGCGGGGGACGGTGGGGAGCTGTTTTTT	CAWSIVAGDGGELFF
TRBV11-2	TRBJ2-5	-	TRBD1	TGTGCCAGCAGCCTCAGCCGGGACAGGGGGAGGGAGACCCAGTACTTC	CASSLSRDRGRETQYF
TRBV5-1	TRBJ2-5	-	-	TGCGCCAGCAGCTTGGCGGGGCAGCAAGAGACCCAGTACTTC	CASSLAGQQETQYF
TRBV7-8	TRBJ1-2	-	-	TGTGCCAGCAGCTTAGGGGGGACCGCGGGATCCACCTTC	CASSLGGTAGSTF
TRBV18	TRBJ1-3	-	-	TGTGCCAGCTCACCTTCACGGTTGGGGCCGACTGGAAACACCATATATTTT	CASSPSRLGPTGNTIYF
TRBV7-2	TRBJ2-2	-	-	TGTGCCAGCAGCTTACGAAGGGGGGCGAACACCGGGGAGCTGTTTTTT	CASSLRRGANTGELFF
TRBV5-1	TRBJ1-1	-	-	TGCGCCAGCAGCTTCCAAGGGCAGGGCACTGAAGCTTTCTTT	CASSFQGQGTEAFF
TRBV10-3	TRBJ2-7	-	-	TGTGCCATCAGTGGGGGAGACGGTTACGAGCAGTACTTC	CAISGGDGYEQYF
TRBV14	TRBJ1-2	-	-	TGTGCCAGCAGCCAAGCTAACTATGGCTACACCTTC	CASSQANYGYTF
TRBV5-1	TRBJ2-2	-	-	TGCGCCAGCAGCTTGGCCCCCCTAGGGGGACTGACCGGGGAGCTGTTTTTT	CASSLAPLGGLTGELFF
TRBV28	TRBJ2-1	-	TRBD2	TGTGCCAGCAGTTTGACCGGGACTAGCGGTATGGATGAGCAGTTCTTC	CASSLTGTSGMDEQFF
TRBV28	TRBJ1-4	once	-	TGTGCCAGCAGTGGTGGACTTCCCGCGGCAAAACTGTTTTTT	CASSGGLPAAKLFF
TRBV7-2	TRBJ1-2	-	-	TGTGCCAGCAGCTTGTCGCCGGGACCCAATGGCTACACCTTC	CASSLSPGPNGYTF
TRBV2	TRBJ2-7	-	-	TGTGCAAGTAACTCGGGGCAGGGGAACTACGAGCAGTACTTC	CASNSGQGNYEQYF
TRBV5-1	TRBJ2-6	-	TRBD2	TGCGCCAGCAGCCGTCCCGGGGGGGAAGGGGCCAACGTCCTGACTTTC	CASSRPGGEGANVLTF
TRBV6-6	TRBJ2-6	-	-	TGTGCCAGCAGTTACGCTGGGGCCAACGTCCTGACTTTC	CASSYAGANVLTF
TRBV30	TRBJ1-4	-	-	TGTGCCTGGAGTGCTACAGGGCTTAATGAAAAACTGTTTTTT	CAWSATGLNEKLFF